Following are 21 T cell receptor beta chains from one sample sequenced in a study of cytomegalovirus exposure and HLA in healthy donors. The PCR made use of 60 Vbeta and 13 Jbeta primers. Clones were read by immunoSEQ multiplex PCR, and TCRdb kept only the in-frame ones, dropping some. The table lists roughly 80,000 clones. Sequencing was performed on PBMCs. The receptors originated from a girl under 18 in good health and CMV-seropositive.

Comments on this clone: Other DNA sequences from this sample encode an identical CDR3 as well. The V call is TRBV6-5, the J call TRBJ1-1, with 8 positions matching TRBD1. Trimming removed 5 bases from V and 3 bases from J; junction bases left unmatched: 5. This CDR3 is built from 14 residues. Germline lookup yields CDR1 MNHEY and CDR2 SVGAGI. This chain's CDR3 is CASSRDRSYTEAFF. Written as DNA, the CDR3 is TGTGCCAGCAGTAGGGACAGGTCCTACACTGAAGCTTTCTTT.

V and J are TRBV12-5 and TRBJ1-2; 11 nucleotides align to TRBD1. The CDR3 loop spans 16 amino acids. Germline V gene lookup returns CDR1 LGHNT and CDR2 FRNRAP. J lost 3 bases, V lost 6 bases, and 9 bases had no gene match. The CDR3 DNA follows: TGTGCTAGTGGGCCACCTCGGACAGGGGGCCACTATGGCTACACCTTC. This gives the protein CASGPPRTGGHYGYTF.

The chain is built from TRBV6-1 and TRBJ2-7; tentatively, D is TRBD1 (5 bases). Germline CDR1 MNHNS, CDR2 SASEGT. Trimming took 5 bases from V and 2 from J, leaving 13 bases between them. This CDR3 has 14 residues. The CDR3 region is CASSQGARAYEQYF. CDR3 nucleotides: TGTGCCAGCAGTCAAGGGGCCAGAGCCTACGAGCAGTACTTC.

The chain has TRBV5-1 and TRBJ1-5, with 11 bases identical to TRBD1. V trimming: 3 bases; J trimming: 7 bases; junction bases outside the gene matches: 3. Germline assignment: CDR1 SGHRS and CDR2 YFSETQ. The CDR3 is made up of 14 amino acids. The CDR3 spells CASSWGQGEQPQHF. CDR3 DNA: TGCGCCAGCAGCTGGGGACAGGGGGAACAGCCCCAGCATTTT.

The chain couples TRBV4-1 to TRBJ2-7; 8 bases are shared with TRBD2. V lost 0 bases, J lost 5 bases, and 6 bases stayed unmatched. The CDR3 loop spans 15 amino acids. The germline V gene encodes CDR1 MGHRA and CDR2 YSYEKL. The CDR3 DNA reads TGCGCCAGCAGCCAAGAAACTAGCGGTGCCCACGAGCAGTACTTC. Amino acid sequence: CASSQETSGAHEQYF.

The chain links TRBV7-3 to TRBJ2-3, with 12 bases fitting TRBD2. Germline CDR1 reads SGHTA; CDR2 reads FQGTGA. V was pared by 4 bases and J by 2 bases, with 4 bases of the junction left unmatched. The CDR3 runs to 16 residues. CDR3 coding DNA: TGTGCCAGCAGCTCCCGACTAGCGGGGGTCACAGATACGCAGTATTTT. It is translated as CASSSRLAGVTDTQYF.

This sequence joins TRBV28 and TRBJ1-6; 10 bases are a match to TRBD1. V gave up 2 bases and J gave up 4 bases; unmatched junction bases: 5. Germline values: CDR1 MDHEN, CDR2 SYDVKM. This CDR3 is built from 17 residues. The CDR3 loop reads CASSLHDRGPYNSPLHF. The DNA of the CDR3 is TGTGCCAGCAGTTTACACGACAGGGGGCCATATAATTCACCCCTCCACTTT.

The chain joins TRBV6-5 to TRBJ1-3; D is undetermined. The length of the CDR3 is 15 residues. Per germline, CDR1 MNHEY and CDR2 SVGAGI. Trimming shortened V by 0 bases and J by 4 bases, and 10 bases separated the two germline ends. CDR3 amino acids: CASSYSTPTGNTIYF. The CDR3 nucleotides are TGTGCCAGCAGTTACTCGACCCCGACAGGAAACACCATATATTTT.

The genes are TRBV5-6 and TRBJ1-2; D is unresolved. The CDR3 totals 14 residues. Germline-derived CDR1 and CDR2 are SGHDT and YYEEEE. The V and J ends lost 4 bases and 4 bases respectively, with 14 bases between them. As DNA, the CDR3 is TGTGCCAGCAGCCCACTAGGGTGGAGCTATGGCTACACCTTC. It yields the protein CASSPLGWSYGYTF.

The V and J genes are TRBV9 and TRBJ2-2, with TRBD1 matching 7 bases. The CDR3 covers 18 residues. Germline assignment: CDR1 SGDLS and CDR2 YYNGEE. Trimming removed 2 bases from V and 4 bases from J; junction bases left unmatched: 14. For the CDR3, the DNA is TGTGCCAGCAGCGTCCCGGGGACAGCCCATTCAAGCACCGGGGAGCTGTTTTTT. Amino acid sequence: CASSVPGTAHSSTGELFF.

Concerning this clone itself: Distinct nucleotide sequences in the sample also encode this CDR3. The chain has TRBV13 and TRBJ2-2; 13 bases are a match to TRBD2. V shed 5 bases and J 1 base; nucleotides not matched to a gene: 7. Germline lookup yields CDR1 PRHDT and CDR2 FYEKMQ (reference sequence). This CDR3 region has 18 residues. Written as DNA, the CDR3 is TGTGCCAGCAGCGAGAGACTAGCGGGGGGAGTGAACACCGGGGAGCTGTTTTTT. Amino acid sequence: CASSERLAGGVNTGELFF.

The CDR3, as DNA: TGTGCCATCAGTGAGTCGAAGGGGTTGGTCACTGAAGCTTTCTTT. Translation: CAISESKGLVTEAFF. The V gene is TRBV10-3, the J gene TRBJ1-1, with D possibly TRBD1 on 5 matching bases. The CDR3 runs to 15 residues. The germline CDR1 and CDR2 sequences are ENHRY and SYGVKD. V was trimmed by 0 bases and J by 4 bases, leaving 12 bases between them.

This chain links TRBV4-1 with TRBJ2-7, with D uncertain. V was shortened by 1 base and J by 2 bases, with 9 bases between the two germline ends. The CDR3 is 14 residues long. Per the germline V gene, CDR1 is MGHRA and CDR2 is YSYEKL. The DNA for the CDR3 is TGCGCCAGCAGCCAAGGTGTGGCTGCCTACGAGCAGTACTTC. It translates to CASSQGVAAYEQYF.

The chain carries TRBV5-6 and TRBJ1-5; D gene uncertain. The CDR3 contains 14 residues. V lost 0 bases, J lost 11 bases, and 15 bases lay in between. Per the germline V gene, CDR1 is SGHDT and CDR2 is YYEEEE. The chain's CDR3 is CASSLGKAPRAQHF. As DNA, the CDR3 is TGTGCCAGCAGCTTGGGTAAAGCTCCTCGGGCCCAGCATTTT.

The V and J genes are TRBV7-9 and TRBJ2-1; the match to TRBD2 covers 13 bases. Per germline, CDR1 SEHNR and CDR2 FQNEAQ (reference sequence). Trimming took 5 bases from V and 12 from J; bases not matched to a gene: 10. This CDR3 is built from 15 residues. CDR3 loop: CASSVTSGGAEVQFF. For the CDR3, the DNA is TGTGCCAGCAGCGTTACTAGCGGGGGGGCCGAGGTGCAGTTCTTC.

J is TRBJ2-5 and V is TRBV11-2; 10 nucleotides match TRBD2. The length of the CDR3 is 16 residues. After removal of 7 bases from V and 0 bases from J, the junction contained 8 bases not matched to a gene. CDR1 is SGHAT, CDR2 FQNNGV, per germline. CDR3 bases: TGTGCCAGCAACCTTGGTCTAGCGGGGGACCAAGAGACCCAGTACTTC. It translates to CASNLGLAGDQETQYF.

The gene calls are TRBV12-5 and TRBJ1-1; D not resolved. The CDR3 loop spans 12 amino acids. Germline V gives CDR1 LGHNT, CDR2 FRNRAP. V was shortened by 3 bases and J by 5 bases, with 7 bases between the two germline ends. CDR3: CASGFLLTEAFF. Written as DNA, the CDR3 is TGTGCTAGTGGTTTTCTGTTAACTGAAGCTTTCTTT.

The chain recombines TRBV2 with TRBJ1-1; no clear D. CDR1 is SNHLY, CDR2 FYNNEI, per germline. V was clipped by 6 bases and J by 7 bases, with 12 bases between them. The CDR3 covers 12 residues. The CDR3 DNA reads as TGTGCCAGCAGGGGTGGGAGCTTTGAAGCTTTCTTT. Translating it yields CASRGGSFEAFF.

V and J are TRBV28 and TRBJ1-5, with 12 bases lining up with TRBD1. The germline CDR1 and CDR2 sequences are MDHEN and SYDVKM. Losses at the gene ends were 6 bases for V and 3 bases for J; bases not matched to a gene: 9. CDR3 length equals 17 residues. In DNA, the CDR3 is TGTGCCAGCAGAGCCGGGACAGGGGGCGCGCACAATCAGCCCCAGCATTTT. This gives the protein CASRAGTGGAHNQPQHF.

The CDR3 DNA sequence: TGTGCCATCAGTGAGTTAGCCTCACGTGAAGCTTTCTTT. Its protein is CAISELASREAFF. The chain joins TRBV10-3 to TRBJ1-1; D unclear. V was pared by 1 base and J by 7 bases, with 10 bases between. This CDR3 comprises 13 residues. Germline V gives CDR1 ENHRY, CDR2 SYGVKD.

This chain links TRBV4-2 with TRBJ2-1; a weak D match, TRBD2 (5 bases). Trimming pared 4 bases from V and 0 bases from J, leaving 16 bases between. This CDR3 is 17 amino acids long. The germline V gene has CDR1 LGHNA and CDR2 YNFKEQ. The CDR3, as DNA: TGTGCCAGCAGCCCCGTGGCGGGCCTAAGCTCCTACAATGAGCAGTTCTTC. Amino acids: CASSPVAGLSSYNEQFF.